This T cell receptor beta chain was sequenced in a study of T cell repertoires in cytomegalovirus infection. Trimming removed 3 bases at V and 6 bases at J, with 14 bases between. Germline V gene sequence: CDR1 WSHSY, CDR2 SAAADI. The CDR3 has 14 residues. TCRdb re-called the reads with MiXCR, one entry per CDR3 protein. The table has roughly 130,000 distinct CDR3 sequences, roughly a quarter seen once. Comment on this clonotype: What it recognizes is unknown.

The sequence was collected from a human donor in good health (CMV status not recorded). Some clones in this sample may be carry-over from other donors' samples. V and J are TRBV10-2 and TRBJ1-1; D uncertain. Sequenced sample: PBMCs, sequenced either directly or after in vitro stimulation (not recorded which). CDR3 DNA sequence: TGCGCCAGCAGTGATAGAGAGGGCAGCTCTGAAGCTTTCTTT. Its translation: CASSDREGSSEAFF.